This T cell receptor beta chain was sequenced in a study of blood T cells in healthy people across ages. Concerning this clonotype: As yet, its antigen is unknown.

Whole-study findings and limits: More naive CD4+ cells and higher diversity were found in long-lived than in aged donors.

The V segment lost 5 bases and the J segment 6 bases; nucleotides outside the gene matches: 9. This CDR3 has 17 amino acids. Per germline, CDR1 SGHTA and CDR2 FQGNSA. Primed by a sample-barcoded 5' primer and a J-beta primer mix, a second PCR proceeded for roughly 7 to 12 cycles. Paired-end reads containing CDR3 totaled no fewer than 3 million for each sample. TCRdb re-analysed the 5' RACE reads in MiXCR, keeping a single row per CDR3 protein. The sample includes just under 550,000 distinct CDR3 sequences, about 25% of them seen just once. These data were likewise used in another study, on T cells of mothers and their children. That work adds: Over five children and their three healthy Caucasian mothers were the donors.

The chain employs TRBV7-2 and TRBJ2-2; 13 bases align to TRBD2. This clonotype originated in a boy aged 5-17 years in good health. Input material: blood. In DNA, the CDR3 is TGTGCCAGCAGCCCCGGGACTAGCGGGGCCTGGGCCGGGGAGCTGTTTTTT. Protein: CASSPGTSGAWAGELFF.